Listed here are 6 T cell receptor beta chains from one sample, sequenced in a study of blood T cell repertoires in COVID-19. Only in-frame clones appear in the TCRdb table, and some are missing; sequencing was by immunoSEQ multiplex PCR. The table has roughly 400,000 clones, about 89% seen once. The sequenced sample was peripheral blood. These receptors originate from a woman aged 60-75 years with COVID-19, enrolled during active disease.

V gene TRBV5-6 combines with J gene TRBJ2-7; TRBD1 matches 11 bases. This CDR3 has 13 residues. Germline V gives CDR1 SGHDT, CDR2 YYEEEE. V lost 4 bases to trimming and J lost 12 bases; unmatched junction nucleotides: 9. CDR3 nucleotide sequence: TGTGCCAGCAGCGGGACAGGGGGAGGCGCCCCGTACTTC. Amino acids: CASSGTGGGAPYF.

This clone was seen more than once but under ten times. The rearrangement uses TRBV18 and TRBJ2-7, with D unresolved. V lost 3 bases to trimming and J lost 0 bases, with 3 bases between them. Germline-derived CDR1 and CDR2 are KGHSH and LQKENI. This CDR3 comprises 12 residues. CDR3 DNA sequence: TGTGCCAGCTCACCTCACTCCTACGAGCAGTACTTC. This translates into CASSPHSYEQYF.

The rearrangement joins TRBV6-5 to TRBJ2-7; D is possibly TRBD2 (5 bases). V was trimmed by 2 bases and J by 5 bases, leaving 13 bases between them. CDR3 length: 14 amino acids. Germline-derived CDR1 and CDR2 are MNHEY and SVGAGI. The CDR3 reads CASSYADGVNEQYF. In DNA, the CDR3 is TGTGCCAGCAGTTACGCCGACGGGGTTAACGAGCAGTACTTC.

CDR3 DNA: TGTGCCAGCACCACTAAAGAGGTATCAACTAATGAAAAACTGTTTTTT. Translating it yields CASTTKEVSTNEKLFF. J is TRBJ1-4 and V is TRBV5-8; no clear D gene. The germline V gene encodes CDR1 SGHTS and CDR2 YDEGEE. The germline V and J ends were trimmed by 6 bases and 0 bases, with 15 bases remaining between them. The CDR3 totals 16 residues.

The chain uses TRBV19 and TRBJ1-5; maybe TRBD1 (6 bases). This CDR3 is built from 13 residues. Trimming took 9 bases from V and 6 from J, leaving 15 bases between them. The germline V gene has CDR1 LNHDA and CDR2 SQIVND (reference sequence). DNA for the CDR3: TGTGCCAGCTACGCAGGGGTGGGTCAGCCCCAGCATTTT. As protein: CASYAGVGQPQHF.

Comments on this clone: The identical CDR3 is also encoded by other nucleotide sequences in the sample. The rearrangement uses TRBV7-2 and TRBJ2-7; weak D call: TRBD2 (5 bases). CDR1 and CDR2 from the germline V gene are SGHTA and FQGNSA. The germline V and J ends were trimmed by 1 base and 0 bases, with 7 bases remaining between them. This CDR3 has 14 amino acids. The CDR3 here is CASSLGGVSYEQYF. As DNA, the CDR3 is TGTGCCAGCAGCTTAGGGGGAGTCTCCTACGAGCAGTACTTC.